A selection of T cell receptor beta chains follows, all from one sample in a study of cytomegalovirus exposure and HLA in healthy donors. This table comes from immunoSEQ multiplex PCR, and its TCRdb copy is limited to in-frame clones, with some not included. The sample records about 190,000 clones, 80% to 85% being singletons. The sequenced sample consisted of PBMCs. These receptors all come from a woman aged 18-35 years in good health and CMV-seropositive. The CDR3 runs from the conserved cysteine through the conserved F or W. D genes are given only for firm matches. Size is stated for part of the rows, as once, few or many counts, or as a class when the clone is expanded.

CASSADRGHTPSNEQFF	TGCGCCAGCAGCGCGGACAGGGGTCATACCCCTTCCAATGAGCAGTTCTTC	TRBJ2-1	TRBV5-1	TRBD1	-
CASSLGQTRPDTQYF	TGTGCCAGCAGCTTGGGGCAGACTAGGCCCGATACGCAGTATTTT	TRBJ2-3	TRBV5-4	-	-
CASRGDRAFYRNQPQHF	TGTGCCAGCAGAGGGGACAGGGCTTTCTATCGCAATCAGCCCCAGCATTTT	TRBJ1-5	TRBV7-2	TRBD1	-
CASSLEGAGRYF	TGCGCCAGCAGCTTGGAGGGGGCGGGGCGGTACTTC	TRBJ2-7	TRBV5-1	-	-
CASSMGETQYF	TGTGCCAGTAGTATGGGCGAGACCCAGTACTTC	TRBJ2-5	TRBV19	-	-
CAWSSGLEDGYTF	TGTGCCTGGAGTTCTGGATTGGAGGATGGCTACACCTTC	TRBJ1-2	TRBV30	-	-
CASSGGLSDWETQYF	TGTGCCAGCAGTGGGGGACTATCCGACTGGGAGACCCAGTACTTC	TRBJ2-5	TRBV27	TRBD2	-
CASNLQGTNYEQYF	TGTGCCAGCAACCTACAGGGGACAAACTACGAGCAGTACTTC	TRBJ2-7	TRBV2	TRBD1	-
CASSQGGGGQGDTQYF	TGTGCCAGCAGCCAAGGCGGGGGGGGCCAGGGCGATACGCAGTATTTT	TRBJ2-3	TRBV4-2	TRBD2	-
CASSLGDGGAYNEQFF	TGTGCCAGCAGCTTAGGGGATGGAGGGGCCTACAATGAGCAGTTCTTC	TRBJ2-1	TRBV11-2	-	-
CASRRETTLGEAFF	TGCGCCAGCAGGAGGGAAACTACTTTGGGTGAGGCTTTCTTT	TRBJ1-1	TRBV5-1	-	-
CASSIGVAVYGYTF	TGTGCCAGTAGTATAGGCGTGGCGGTTTATGGCTACACCTTC	TRBJ1-2	TRBV19	-	-
CASSSAGALHF	TGTGCCAGCAGCTCCGCCGGGGCCCTCCACTTT	TRBJ1-6	TRBV7-9	-	-
CASGLEQGFSPLHF	TGTGCTAGTGGTTTAGAACAGGGGTTTTCACCCCTCCACTTT	TRBJ1-6	TRBV12-5	TRBD1	-
CASSLSYRNNSPLHF	TGTGCCAGCAGTTTATCCTACAGAAATAATTCACCCCTCCACTTT	TRBJ1-6	TRBV28	-	once
CASSLGRSGNSPLHF	TGTGCCAGCAGCTTAGGAAGGTCAGGGAATTCACCCCTCCACTTT	TRBJ1-6	TRBV5-4	-	few
CASSPRKSSYNSPLHF	TGCGCCAGCAGCCCAAGAAAGAGCTCCTATAATTCACCCCTCCACTTT	TRBJ1-6	TRBV5-1	-	once
CATSREGVMNTEAFF	TGTGCCACCAGCAGAGAAGGAGTCATGAACACTGAAGCTTTCTTT	TRBJ1-1	TRBV15	-	few
CASSVVASSYNEQFF	TGTGCCAGCAGTGTGGTAGCGAGCTCCTACAATGAGCAGTTCTTC	TRBJ2-1	TRBV6-4	-	-
CASSSPGTDTQYF	TGCGCCAGCAGCTCTCCGGGCACAGATACGCAGTATTTT	TRBJ2-3	TRBV5-1	-	-
CASSHGTSGGSEQFF	TGCGCCAGCAGCCACGGGACTAGCGGGGGGAGTGAGCAGTTCTTC	TRBJ2-1	TRBV4-1	TRBD2	-
CASRMGQNTEAFF	TGTGCCAGCAGAATGGGACAGAACACTGAAGCTTTCTTT	TRBJ1-1	TRBV6-1	-	once
CASSRRLGQGGEQYF	TGTGCCAGCAGCCGGAGACTGGGACAGGGTGGCGAGCAGTACTTC	TRBJ2-7	TRBV5-5	TRBD1	-
CAWAATEAFF	TGTGCCTGGGCGGCCACTGAAGCTTTCTTT	TRBJ1-1	TRBV30	-	once
CASGSGTVNQPQHF	TGTGCTAGTGGCTCTGGGACAGTGAATCAGCCCCAGCATTTT	TRBJ1-5	TRBV12-5	TRBD1	once
CASSYSRGSPLHF	TGTGCCAGCAGTTACTCGAGGGGGTCACCCCTCCACTTT	TRBJ1-6	TRBV6-6	-	-
CASSPGGEQYF	TGCGCCAGCAGCCCCGGAGGGGAGCAGTACTTC	TRBJ2-7	TRBV5-1	-	-
CASSQDLSGGWNEQFF	TGTGCCAGCAGCCAAGATTTAAGCGGGGGGTGGAATGAGCAGTTCTTC	TRBJ2-1	TRBV4-2	TRBD2	-
CASSFSTNYGYTF	TGTGCCAGCAGCTTCAGTACTAACTATGGCTACACCTTC	TRBJ1-2	TRBV7-9	-	-
CASSYRGVGDTQYF	TGTGCCAGCAGTTACCGCGGGGTGGGGGATACGCAGTATTTT	TRBJ2-3	TRBV6-5	-	-
CASSQGLRPDNSPLHF	TGTGCCAGCAGCCAAGGGCTCAGGCCGGATAATTCACCCCTCCACTTT	TRBJ1-6	TRBV4-2	-	-
CASRGGVNTGELFF	TGTGCCAGCAGGGGGGGGGTAAACACCGGGGAGCTGTTTTTT	TRBJ2-2	TRBV2	TRBD2	-
CASSSRMGLETQYF	TGTGCCAGCAGCTCTAGGATGGGTTTGGAGACCCAGTACTTC	TRBJ2-5	TRBV7-9	-	-
CASSLSVSGNTIYF	TGTGCTAGCAGCTTATCGGTCTCTGGAAACACCATATATTTT	TRBJ1-3	TRBV7-7	-	-
CASSHATGTETQYF	TGTGCCAGCAGCCATGCAACAGGGACGGAGACCCAGTACTTC	TRBJ2-5	TRBV4-2	-	few
CASSWTENYGYTF	TGTGCCAGCAGTTGGACAGAGAACTATGGCTACACCTTC	TRBJ1-2	TRBV28	-	-
CASTSSGGAHEQFF	TGCGCCAGCACATCTAGCGGGGGGGCCCATGAGCAGTTCTTC	TRBJ2-1	TRBV5-1	TRBD2	-
CASSFLAGGDTDTQYF	TGTGCCAGCAGTTTTCTAGCGGGGGGTGACACAGATACGCAGTATTTT	TRBJ2-3	TRBV27	TRBD2	-
CASSIEDRGGNQPQHF	TGTGCCAGTAGTATCGAGGACAGGGGAGGGAATCAGCCCCAGCATTTT	TRBJ1-5	TRBV19	TRBD1	-
CASSTSGGLLGGELFF	TGTGCCAGCAGCACCTCAGGGGGGTTGTTGGGCGGGGAGCTGTTTTTT	TRBJ2-2	TRBV9	-	-
CASSESVAAPSYEQYF	TGCGCCAGCAGTGAGTCGGTAGCAGCCCCCTCCTACGAGCAGTACTTC	TRBJ2-7	TRBV10-1	-	-
CASSLGEDAYNEQFF	TGTGCCAGCAGCTTAGGGGAGGATGCCTACAATGAGCAGTTCTTC	TRBJ2-1	TRBV7-3	-	once
CASSLYGDFYNEQFF	TGCGCCAGCAGCTTGTATGGGGACTTCTACAATGAGCAGTTCTTC	TRBJ2-1	TRBV5-1	-	-
CASSKRTGEAFF	TGTGCCAGCAGCAAAAGGACAGGGGAAGCTTTCTTT	TRBJ1-1	TRBV21-1	-	-
CASSPGQGLPDGYTF	TGTGCCAGCAGCCCGGGACAGGGCCTACCGGATGGCTACACCTTC	TRBJ1-2	TRBV7-9	TRBD1	few
CASSQVGGTGNTIYF	TGTGCCAGCAGCCAAGTGGGGGGGACTGGAAACACCATATATTTT	TRBJ1-3	TRBV4-2	-	-